The 21 T cell receptor beta chains reported below all come from one sample, sequenced in a study of molecular identifiers for immune sequencing clone quantification. TCRdb ran MiXCR on the PCR reads and lists one entry per CDR3 protein. The sample comprises about 630,000 distinct CDR3 sequences, 25% of which are singletons, and about 0.84% rests with the top ten. The sample taken for sequencing was naive CD8+ T cells from blood, with Jurkat cell RNA spiked in. Noted subset: FACS-sorted CD8+CD4-CCR7+CD45RA+ naive T cells. Receptors were obtained from a human donor in good health. Some libraries in this study had Jurkat cell RNA spiked in.

This clonotype occurred a few times. This chain links TRBV27 with TRBJ1-1; possible D gene TRBD1, 5 bases. The germline V and J ends were trimmed by 5 bases and 6 bases, with 16 bases remaining between them. The CDR3 consists of 14 residues. Per germline, CDR1 MNHEY and CDR2 SMNVEV (reference sequence). The CDR3 nucleotides read TGTGCCAGCAGTCGAACCCAGGGCCCCCCTGAAGCTTTCTTT. Its translation is CASSRTQGPPEAFF.

Turning to this clonotype: A single base separates this from a much larger clone, so it may be a read error. The chain is built from TRBV18 and TRBJ2-3, with TRBD2 as a possible D gene (6 bases). The germline V gene encodes CDR1 KGHSH and CDR2 LQKENI. This CDR3 has 16 amino acids. The CDR3 DNA sequence: TGTGCCAGCTCACCCCTGACTAAGCAGCGGGCAGATATGCAGTATTTT. This encodes CASSPLTKQRADMQYF.

The J gene is TRBJ1-1, the V gene TRBV11-2; D unresolved. Germline lookup yields CDR1 SGHAT and CDR2 FQNNGV. V dropped 2 bases and J dropped 1 base, with 11 bases sitting between them. This CDR3 contains 15 residues. The CDR3 sequence is CASSLTPGGNTEAFF. DNA for the CDR3: TGTGCCAGCAGCTTAACCCCTGGTGGGAACACTGAAGCTTTCTTT.

This clonotype turned up a few times. This chain joins TRBV13 and TRBJ2-3, with 8 bases that match TRBD2. The V and J ends lost 3 bases and 7 bases, in that order; junction bases with no gene match: 9. Germline CDR1 and CDR2: PRHDT and FYEKMQ (reference sequence). The CDR3 sequence is 15 residues long. CDR3 protein: CASSFEGGRMNTQYF. In nucleotides, the CDR3 is TGTGCCAGCAGCTTTGAGGGCGGGAGGATGAATACGCAGTATTTT.

This clonotype was recorded many times. J is TRBJ2-7 and V is TRBV6-1; D uncertain. There are 13 residues in the CDR3. Trimming left V 8 bases short and J 2 bases short, with 13 bases between. Germline V gives CDR1 MNHNS, CDR2 SASEGT. CDR3 coding DNA: TGTGCCAGCTCACCCAAGGAAACCTACGAGCAGTACTTC. It translates to CASSPKETYEQYF.

V gene TRBV4-1 combines with J gene TRBJ2-5, with D hard to call. Trimming cost V 1 base and J 7 bases, with 10 bases left between them. The CDR3 extends over 13 amino acids. Looked up from germline, CDR1 is MGHRA and CDR2 is YSYEKL. The CDR3, as DNA: TGCGCCAGCAGCCAAGGGGCCGTAGGGACCCAGTACTTC. Encoded protein: CASSQGAVGTQYF.

This clonotype occurred once. V gene TRBV6-2 or TRBV6-3 combines with J gene TRBJ2-7, with unresolved D. The ends were cut back, 11 bases at V and 2 bases at J, with 16 bases in the middle. CDR1 and CDR2 from the germline V gene are MNHEY and SVGEGT. This CDR3 is 13 amino acids long. CDR3 protein: CAPLNRQAYEQYF. CDR3 bases: TGTGCCCCCTTAAACCGCCAGGCCTACGAGCAGTACTTC.

The chain joins TRBV10-2 to TRBJ1-5; D is ambiguous. This CDR3 contains 17 residues. V dropped 2 bases and J dropped 0 bases, with 14 bases sitting between them. CDR1 and CDR2 (germline): WSHSY, SAAADI. As DNA, the CDR3 is TGCGCCAGCAGTGAGGGCATCCGATACGATAGCAATCAGCCCCAGCATTTT. It translates to CASSEGIRYDSNQPQHF.

As to this clonotype: This may stem from a read error, because a much larger clone lies one nucleotide away. V usage is TRBV3-1 and J usage is TRBJ1-4, with D possibly TRBD1 on 6 matching bases. The CDR3 runs to 16 residues. Per the germline V gene, CDR1 is LGHDT and CDR2 is YNNKEL (reference sequence). The CDR3 spells CAGSLRTDATNEKLFF. DNA of the CDR3: TGTGCCGGCAGCCTGAGGACAGACGCAACTAATGAAAAACTGTTTTTT.

On this clonotype itself: This sequence may be a read error, since a much larger clone differs from it by one base. The J gene is TRBJ2-6, the V gene TRBV20-1; D possibly corresponds to TRBD2 (6 bases). The CDR3 covers 16 residues. Germline V lookup: CDR1 DFQATT, CDR2 SNEGSKA (reference sequence). DNA of the CDR3: TGCAGTGCTAGAGCCCCAAGGGACTCTGGGGCCAACGTCCTGCCTTTC. Its protein is CSARAPRDSGANVLPF.

The chain employs TRBV6-1 and TRBJ1-6; 7 nucleotides line up with TRBD1. Germline CDR1 and CDR2: MNHNS and SASEGT. With 10 bases clipped from V and 7 bases from J, the junction kept 4 bases outside the gene matches. This CDR3 has 12 amino acids. CDR3 amino acids: CATHRGNSPLHF. The CDR3 nucleotides read TGTGCCACCCACAGGGGAAATTCACCCCTCCACTTT.

Turning to this clonotype: The junction does not match germline at one end; this may be a read error. V gene TRBV4-1 combines with J gene TRBJ2-1, with a tentative D call TRBD1 (5 bases). CDR1 is MGHRA, CDR2 YSYEKL, per germline. CDR3 length: 11 amino acids. For the CDR3, the DNA is TGCGTCAGCAGTAAAGGGGATGAGCAGTTCTTC. Translation: CVSSKGDEQFF.

The sample holds many counts of this clonotype. V gene TRBV7-2 combines with J gene TRBJ2-1; D call uncertain. Germline V CDR1 and CDR2: SGHTA, FQGNSA. The CDR3 covers 12 residues. Deletions cut 5 bases from V and 10 bases from J, with 12 bases between. CDR3 DNA sequence: TGTGCCAGCAGCCTACTCGTTCCGGAGCAGTTCTTC. Residues: CASSLLVPEQFF.

This clonotype was recorded at least ten times. V usage is TRBV19 and J usage is TRBJ2-7; TRBD2 aligns across 12 bases. V was clipped by 6 bases and J by 7 bases; unmatched bases: 10. The CDR3 length is 15 residues. The germline CDR1 and CDR2 sequences are LNHDA and SQIVND (reference sequence). The CDR3 spells CASRPNQGLAGEQYF. In nucleotides, the CDR3 is TGTGCCAGTAGGCCCAACCAAGGACTAGCGGGGGAGCAGTACTTC.

The V and J genes are TRBV27 and TRBJ2-7, with D possibly being TRBD2 (5 bases). V shed 5 bases and J shed 6 bases, with 17 bases lying between them. CDR1 and CDR2 from the germline V gene are MNHEY and SMNVEV (reference sequence). This CDR3 contains 14 residues. This chain's CDR3 is CASSIGLSPLEQYF. Written as DNA, the CDR3 is TGTGCCAGCAGTATCGGACTCTCGCCCCTCGAGCAGTACTTC.

Points on this clonotype: Given a much more abundant clone one base away, this may be a read error. The rearrangement links TRBV5-6 to TRBJ1-1; weak D call: TRBD1 (5 bases). The CDR3 loop spans 13 amino acids. Germline CDR1 is SGHDT and CDR2 is YYEEEE. The CDR3 sequence is CASGLIQASEAFF. In DNA form, the CDR3 reads TGTGCCAGCGGCTTGATACAGGCAAGTGAAGCTTTCTTT. Together with reference TRBV5-6 and TRBJ1-1, the CDR3 gives the full variable domain: DAGVTQSPTHLIKTRGQQVTLRCSPKSGHDTVSWYQQALGQGPQFIFQYYEEEERQRGNFPDRFSGHQFPNYSSELNVNALLLGDSALYLCASGLIQASEAFFGQGTRLTVV.

This rearrangement joins TRBV28 to TRBJ2-7; 7 bases line up with TRBD2. In germline, CDR1 is MDHEN, CDR2 SYDVKM. The V and J ends lost 5 bases and 2 bases, in that order; junction bases with no gene match: 6. CDR3 length: 14 amino acids. CDR3 nucleotide sequence: TGTGCCAGCAGTACGGGGGGTCAAGCCTACGAGCAGTACTTC. Translation: CASSTGGQAYEQYF.

The chain joins TRBV9 to TRBJ1-1, with 7 bases lining up with TRBD1. This CDR3 is built from 13 residues. The junction had 7 bases not matched to a gene; V was cut back by 4 bases and J by 7 bases. CDR1 is SGDLS and CDR2 is YYNGEE in the germline V gene. The CDR3 protein is CASSHRQGNEAFF. For the CDR3, the DNA is TGTGCCAGCAGCCACAGACAGGGCAATGAAGCTTTCTTT.

This clonotype was seen more than once but under ten times. Given a much more abundant clone one base away, this may be a read error. The J gene is TRBJ2-6, the V gene TRBV29-1; D tentatively fits TRBD1 or TRBD2 (5 bases each). The germline V gene encodes CDR1 SQVTM and CDR2 ANQGSEA. CDR3 length: 15 residues. CDR3 DNA sequence: TGCGGCGTACCGGGGCCATTGCAGGGGGCCAACGTCCTGACTTTC. Protein: CGVPGPLQGANVLTF.

This clonotype was counted many times. As DNA, the CDR3 is TGCAGTGCTAGAGAGTTGCAAGGCACAGATACGCAGTATTTT. It is translated as CSARELQGTDTQYF. The rearrangement uses TRBV20-1 and TRBJ2-3; D is ambiguous. The V and J ends lost 0 bases and 1 base respectively, with 8 bases between them. CDR3 length equals 14 residues. Germline loops: CDR1 DFQATT, CDR2 SNEGSKA (reference sequence).

J is TRBJ2-2 and V is TRBV6-2 or TRBV6-3; possibly TRBD2 for D (5 bases). Between the trimmed V and J ends, which lost 7 bases and 3 bases, there was a span of 15 bases. Germline V gene sequence: CDR1 MNHEY, CDR2 SVGEGT. The CDR3 is 15 residues long. CDR3 sequence (DNA): TGTGCCAGCATCTCTGACTACTACTACACCGGGGAGCTGTTTTTT. Its protein is CASISDYYYTGELFF.